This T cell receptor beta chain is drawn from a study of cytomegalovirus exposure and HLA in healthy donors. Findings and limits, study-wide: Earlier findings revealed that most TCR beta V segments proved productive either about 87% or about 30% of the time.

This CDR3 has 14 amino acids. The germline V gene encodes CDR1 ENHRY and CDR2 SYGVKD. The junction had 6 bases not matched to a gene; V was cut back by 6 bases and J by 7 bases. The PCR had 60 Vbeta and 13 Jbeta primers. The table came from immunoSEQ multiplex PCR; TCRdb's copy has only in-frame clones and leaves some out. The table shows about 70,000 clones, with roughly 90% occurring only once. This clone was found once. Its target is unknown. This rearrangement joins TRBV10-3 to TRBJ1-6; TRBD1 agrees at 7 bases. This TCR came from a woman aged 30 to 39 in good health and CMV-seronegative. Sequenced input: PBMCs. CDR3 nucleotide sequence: TGTGCCATCAGGAGACAGGGTCGAAATTCACCCCTCCACTTT. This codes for CAIRRQGRNSPLHF.